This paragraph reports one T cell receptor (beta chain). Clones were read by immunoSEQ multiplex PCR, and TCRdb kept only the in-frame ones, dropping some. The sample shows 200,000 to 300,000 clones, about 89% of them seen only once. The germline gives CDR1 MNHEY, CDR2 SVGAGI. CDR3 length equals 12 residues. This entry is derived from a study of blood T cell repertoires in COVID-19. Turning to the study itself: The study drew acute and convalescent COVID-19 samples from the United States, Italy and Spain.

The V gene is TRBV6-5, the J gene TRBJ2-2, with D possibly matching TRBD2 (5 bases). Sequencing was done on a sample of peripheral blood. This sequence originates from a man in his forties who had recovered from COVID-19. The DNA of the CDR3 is TGTGCAGCAAAGAGGGACACCGGGGAGCTGTTTTTT. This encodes CAAKRDTGELFF.